This T cell receptor beta chain was captured in a study of shared T cell receptors in the human thymus. Germline values: CDR1 KGHSH, CDR2 LQKENI. The length of the CDR3 is 15 residues. After removal of 3 bases from V and 0 bases from J, the junction contained 5 bases not matched to a gene. Sequencing used immunoSEQ multiplex PCR; TCRdb keeps in-frame clones, though not all of them. The sample yields about 660,000 clones, approximately 87% seen once. Separately, the same data were catalogued under a study of human thymus T cells.

The specimen was thymocytes. This receptor was taken from a boy younger than two with a congenital heart defect. The chain is built from TRBV18 and TRBJ2-7; 7 bases are shared with TRBD1. The CDR3 DNA is TGTGCCAGCTCACCGGGACAGCCCATCTCCTACGAGCAGTACTTC. Its protein product is CASSPGQPISYEQYF.